The sequence of this T cell receptor (beta chain) was determined in a study of cytomegalovirus exposure and HLA in healthy donors. Study conclusions and caveats: TCR sequences were mostly rare, though some public TCRs occurred in many donors. Testing in vitro showed a few CMV-associated chains specific for CMV antigens. A list of approximately 160 TCR beta chains associated with cytomegalovirus was given.

The protocol was immunoSEQ multiplex PCR, while the TCRdb copy is restricted to in-frame clones and leaves out a portion. The sample lists fewer than 250,000 clones, roughly 84% occurring once. The donors were part of the roughly 130-subject validation cohort, which stood apart from the 666-subject first cohort. Concerning this clone itself: Its cognate antigen is unknown.

Sample: PBMCs. The clonotype was recovered from a woman aged 18-29 years in good health and CMV-seropositive.

The CDR3 nucleotides are TGTGCCAGCAGCCAAGATCTAGCGGGAGGCACAGATACGCAGTATTTT. Its translation is CASSQDLAGGTDTQYF. The V and J genes are TRBV4-2 and TRBJ2-3, with TRBD2 matching 10 bases. The J segment lost 1 base and the V segment lost 0 bases, leaving 1 base of the junction unmatched. This CDR3 is 16 amino acids long. Germline assignment: CDR1 LGHNA and CDR2 YNFKEQ.